This T cell receptor beta chain stems from a study of blood T cell repertoires in COVID-19. Authors' methods: Estimates of nucleated cell counts were drawn from the amplification of reference gene primers. Only in-frame clones appear in the TCRdb table, and some are missing; sequencing was by immunoSEQ multiplex PCR. Clonal size and the V and J genes are those of that table, whereas D and trimming came from the DNA. The sample contains 95,000 to 150,000 clones, about 90% of which appear only once. CDR1 is SEHNR and CDR2 is FQNEAQ in the germline V gene (reference sequence). V lost 8 bases and J lost 2; bases outside the gene matches: 6. The CDR3 sequence is 13 residues long.

The sequenced material came from peripheral blood. The sequence came from a woman aged 45-65 years with active or convalescent COVID-19. The chain carries TRBV7-9 and TRBJ2-7, with 7 positions matching TRBD2. CDR3 residues: CASFGGSTYEQYF. CDR3 coding DNA: TGTGCCAGCTTCGGGGGGAGCACCTACGAGCAGTACTTC.